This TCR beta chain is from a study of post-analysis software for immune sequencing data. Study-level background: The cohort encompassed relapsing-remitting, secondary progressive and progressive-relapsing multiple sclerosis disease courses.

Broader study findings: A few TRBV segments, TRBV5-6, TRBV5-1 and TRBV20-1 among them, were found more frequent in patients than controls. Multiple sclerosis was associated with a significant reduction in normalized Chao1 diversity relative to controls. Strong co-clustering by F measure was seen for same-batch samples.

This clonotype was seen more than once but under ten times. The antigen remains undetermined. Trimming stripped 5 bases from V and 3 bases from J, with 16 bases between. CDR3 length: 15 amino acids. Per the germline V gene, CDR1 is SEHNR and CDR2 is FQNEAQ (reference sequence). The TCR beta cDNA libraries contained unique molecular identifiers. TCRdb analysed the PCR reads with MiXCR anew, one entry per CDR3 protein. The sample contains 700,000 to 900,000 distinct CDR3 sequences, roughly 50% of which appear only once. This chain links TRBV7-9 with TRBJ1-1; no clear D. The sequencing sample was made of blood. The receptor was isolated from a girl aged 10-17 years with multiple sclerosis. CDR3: CASSQGGVRDTEAFF. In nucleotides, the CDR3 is TGTGCCAGCAGCCAAGGCGGGGTTAGGGACACTGAAGCTTTCTTT.